The 2 T cell receptor beta chains below all came from one sample that was sequenced in a study of cytomegalovirus exposure and HLA in healthy donors. The PCR contained 60 Vbeta and 13 Jbeta primers. Libraries were prepared by immunoSEQ multiplex PCR; TCRdb keeps only in-frame clonotypes and omits some of them. This sample yields roughly 150,000 clones, of which 76% are seen a single time; under 2% belongs to the top ten. Sample: PBMCs. Source of these receptors: a woman between 40 and 55 years old in good health and CMV-seronegative.

This chain links TRBV18 with TRBJ1-3, with 7 bases fitting TRBD1. CDR3 length equals 17 residues. V gave up 4 bases and J gave up 2 bases; unmatched junction bases: 11. Germline V CDR1 and CDR2: KGHSH, LQKENI. The CDR3 loop reads CASSLVLAGTAGNTIYF. The CDR3 DNA reads as TGTGCCAGCTCACTCGTTCTCGCCGGGACAGCTGGAAACACCATATATTTT.

The sample holds a few counts of this clone. This chain uses TRBV19 with TRBJ1-4, with D hard to call. Looked up from germline, CDR1 is LNHDA and CDR2 is SQIVND (reference sequence). The CDR3 runs 21 residues. Trimming stripped 6 bases from V and 0 bases from J, with 29 bases between. CDR3 amino acids: CASRLSIWDLDFSATNEKLFF. The CDR3 region has the DNA TGTGCCAGTAGACTATCTATCTGGGATCTGGACTTCAGCGCAACTAATGAAAAACTGTTTTTT.